The clone carrying this T cell receptor (beta chain) has only a few counts. Its antigen remains unknown. The culture ran for under eleven days, and then CD4+ T cells were isolated. It was two doses of either the BNT162b2 or mRNA-1273 vaccine that participants received. This specimen comes from a study of vaccination effects on CD4 cells after COVID-19. Overall study context: Every well got 2 million to 2.5 million PBMC, which were grown with roughly 9.5 IU/ml IL-2 and about 9.5 ug/ml peptides. Study findings and constraints: Marked clonal contraction was seen in infection- and vaccine-induced clones late after vaccination.

Data came from immunoSEQ multiplex PCR; TCRdb stores just in-frame clones and leaves some out. The sample includes 45,000 or so clones, less than 85% of them seen just once. This specimen was CD4+ T cells from PBMCs cultured without peptide, taken after COVID-19 vaccination. The sequence was collected from a human donor who received a COVID-19 vaccine.

CDR3: CASIQGARTGELFF. The CDR3 bases are TGTGCCAGCATTCAGGGGGCGCGCACCGGGGAGCTGTTTTTT. J is TRBJ2-2 and V is TRBV2; 8 bases are shared with TRBD1. V was pared by 7 bases and J by 4 bases, with 5 bases of the junction left unmatched. This CDR3 comprises 14 residues. CDR1 is SNHLY and CDR2 is FYNNEI in the germline V gene.